Sequencing of this TCR beta chain was carried out in a study of blood T cell repertoires in COVID-19. Produced via immunoSEQ multiplex PCR; TCRdb's table is partial and in-frame only. The table has a few hundred thousand clones, roughly 88% seen once. Trimming cost V 5 bases and J 6 bases, with 20 bases left between them. This CDR3 contains 14 residues. Germline CDR1 and CDR2: GTSNPN and SVGIG (reference sequence). This TCR derives from a woman in her 70s with COVID-19, enrolled during active disease. The rearrangement uses TRBV30 and TRBJ2-7; a weak D match, TRBD1 (5 bases). Sequencing input: peripheral blood. As DNA, the CDR3 is TGTGCCTGGCGGCCGCCAGGGAAGGGTGGCGAGCAGTACTTC. It codes for CAWRPPGKGGEQYF. The full variable domain, completed using reference TRBV30 and TRBJ2-7, is SQTIHQWPATLVQPVGSPLSLECTVEGTSNPNLYWYRQAAGRGLQLLFYSVGIGQISSEVPQNLSASRPQDRQFILSSKKLLLSDSGFYLCAWRPPGKGGEQYFGPGTRLTVT.